Listed below are T cell receptor beta chains from one sample, sequenced in a study of blood T cells in healthy people across ages. TCRdb called the 5' RACE reads again in MiXCR, with one record for every CDR3 protein. Here the sample spans more than 650,000 distinct CDR3 sequences, around a fifth being singletons. The sample consisted of blood. The receptors derive from a man aged 65-85 years in good health. Each CDR3 is given with its conserved first and last residue. D genes are given only for firm matches. The size entry is marked missing in some rows and otherwise reads once, few, many or a size class.

once	TRBV13	TRBJ1-4	NA	TGTGCCAGCAGCTTAGGGTCAGGGAATAATGAAAAACTGTTTTTT	CASSLGSGNNEKLFF
NA	TRBV7-2	TRBJ1-6	TRBD1	TGTGCCAGCAGCTTAGTTCAGGACAGGGCGGCACCCCTCCACTTT	CASSLVQDRAAPLHF
few	TRBV12-3/TRBV12-4	TRBJ1-6	NA	TGTGCCAGCAGTATCCAGGGGAGCTCCTATAATTCACCCCTCCACTTT	CASSIQGSSYNSPLHF
few	TRBV12-5	TRBJ2-1	NA	TGTGCTAGTGGACGGACCTCAGGGGGGCTCTACAATGAGCAGTTCTTC	CASGRTSGGLYNEQFF
NA	TRBV14	TRBJ1-3	NA	TGTGCCAGCAACCTACCGCCGGGGGTAGGAAACACCATATATTTT	CASNLPPGVGNTIYF
NA	TRBV6-6	TRBJ1-3	NA	TGTGCCAGCGGAAGATCTGGAAACACCATATATTTT	CASGRSGNTIYF
NA	TRBV2	TRBJ2-6	NA	TGTGCTATCGGGTACTCTGGGGCCAACGTCCTGACTTTC	CAIGYSGANVLTF
few	TRBV7-2	TRBJ1-1	TRBD1	TGTGCCAGCAGCTTAGCGGGACAGTTGGACACTGAAGCTTTCTTT	CASSLAGQLDTEAFF
few	TRBV5-1	TRBJ2-1	NA	TGCGCCAGCAGCTTGGTGGTGACAAACAATGAGCAGTTCTTC	CASSLVVTNNEQFF
NA	TRBV20-1	TRBJ2-7	NA	TGCAGTGCTAGATTCGTGGAGGGCAACTACGAGCAGTACTTC	CSARFVEGNYEQYF
many	TRBV10-3	TRBJ1-2	NA	TGTGCCATCAGTGAGCCCCGACGGCCTCTTCCCACCTTC	CAISEPRRPLPTF
few	TRBV7-3	TRBJ2-5	NA	TGTGCCAGCAACCTCGGAGGGGGCGAAGAGACCCAGTACTTC	CASNLGGGEETQYF
few	TRBV6-2/TRBV6-3	TRBJ2-7	NA	TGTGCCAGCAGTTATTCTAACTCCGACCTTCAACTCTCCTACGAGCAGTACTTC	CASSYSNSDLQLSYEQYF
NA	TRBV7-9	TRBJ1-4	NA	TGTGCCGGCAGCTTAATGCAGGGGACTAATGAAAAACTGTTTTTT	CAGSLMQGTNEKLFF
NA	TRBV12-3/TRBV12-4	TRBJ2-3	NA	TGTGCCAGCAGTTACCAAGCGGGTCCCACAGATACGCAGTATTTT	CASSYQAGPTDTQYF
NA	TRBV7-9	TRBJ1-1	NA	TGTGCCAGCAGCCCCGGGTCTGAAGCTTTCTTT	CASSPGSEAFF
once	TRBV7-2	TRBJ2-7	NA	TGTGCCAGCAGCATTACAGGAGAGCAGTACTTC	CASSITGEQYF